The entry that follows covers one TCR beta chain sequence. Its antigen is still unknown. This specimen belongs to a study of T cell responses to AZD1222 COVID-19 vaccine. Study-wide results and caveats: Nearly half of the spike-specific TCRs reportedly recognize variant regions that carry no mutations.

Measured with immunoSEQ multiplex PCR; TCRdb has only the in-frame clones, and not every one. The table has more than 100,000 clones, 90% seen once. Germline lookup yields CDR1 SEHNR and CDR2 FQNEAQ (reference sequence). The CDR3 length is 15 residues. Trimming cost V 5 bases and J 3 bases, with 16 bases left between them. The chain carries TRBV7-9 and TRBJ1-1; D gene uncertain. The sequence came from an adult in good health. Material: peripheral blood, obtained on day 0 of AZD1222 vaccination. The CDR3 region has the DNA TGTGCCAGCAGCATGCGGGGTACGATTTACACTGAAGCTTTCTTT. It translates to CASSMRGTIYTEAFF.